This entry lists 2 T cell receptor beta chains sequenced from one sample in a study of prognosis after radiotherapy for stage I lung cancer (TCRdb year 2021). The instrument given in TCRdb is Illumina HiSeq 3000. The TCR beta CDR3 region was amplified from genomic DNA by two rounds of multiplex PCR. The first PCR round used primers specific to each TRBV and TRBJ gene, and the primer sequences were filed in Chinese patent CN105087789A. Starting from the raw public reads, TCRdb applied fastp trimming at Q25, assembled clones with MiXCR and retained in-frame beta chains. Duplicate CDR3 protein sequences are folded into a single record with the most common DNA and genes. In all, the sample holds more than 15,000 distinct CDR3 sequences, and 43% of those were seen once. The leading ten clones occupy around 43% of the sample. Sample: PBMCs, taken before or after stereotactic body radiation therapy (not recorded which). The origin of the receptors is a donor over 45 with non-small cell lung cancer.

By frequency in the sample, this clonotype is medium-sized (0.01 to 0.1%). The V and J genes are TRBV12-3 or TRBV12-4 and TRBJ1-3; 10 nucleotides match TRBD1. This CDR3 comprises 15 residues. With 4 bases clipped from V and 7 bases from J, the junction kept 7 bases outside the gene matches. The CDR3 spells CASSSVDRGRNTIYF. The DNA of the CDR3 is TGTGCCAGCAGTTCCGTAGACAGGGGGCGGAACACCATATATTTT.

This clonotype was seen many times. The genes are TRBV29-1 and TRBJ1-5; perhaps TRBD1 as D (6 bases). Germline V CDR1 and CDR2: SQVTM, ANQGSEA. V dropped 5 bases and J dropped 5 bases, with 13 bases sitting between them. There are 13 residues in the CDR3. The CDR3 DNA reads TGCAGCGTTTCAGGGGCAGGAGATCAGCCCCAGCATTTT. The encoded protein is CSVSGAGDQPQHF.